The 22 T cell receptor beta chains presented below share a single source sample, sequenced in a study of long-term antiretroviral therapy in people with HIV. At the survey level, the v3.0 immunoSEQ assay was run. The assay was immunoSEQ multiplex PCR, and TCRdb's table has in-frame clones only and misses some. There are some 34,000 clones in the sample; approximately 96% occur only once, and over 2% lies in the top ten. This specimen was unsorted PBMCs, taken 6.5 to 6.6 years after starting antiretroviral therapy. The receptors here all came from a man aged 25-45 years with HIV.

The V and J genes are TRBV11-1 and TRBJ1-1, with 10 bases that match TRBD1. This CDR3 contains 13 residues. The germline CDR1 and CDR2 sequences are SGHAT and FQDESV (reference sequence). V lost 5 bases to trimming and J lost 5 bases; unmatched junction nucleotides: 2. CDR3 residues: CASSRTGGTEAFF. For the CDR3, the DNA is TGTGCCAGCAGCAGGACAGGGGGGACTGAAGCTTTCTTT.

This chain links TRBV4-3 with TRBJ1-2; 8 positions match TRBD1. V trimming: 1 base; J trimming: 1 base; junction bases outside the gene matches: 5. The germline CDR1 and CDR2 sequences are LGHNA and YSLEER. The CDR3 contains 16 residues. The CDR3 loop is CASSQARGRYNYGYTF. In DNA, the CDR3 is TGCGCCAGCAGCCAAGCCAGGGGGCGATATAACTATGGCTACACCTTC.

The chain joins TRBV9 to TRBJ1-2; D gene unclear. The CDR3 is made up of 17 amino acids. V lost 3 bases and J 8 bases, leaving 26 bases between the germline ends. Germline loops: CDR1 SGDLS, CDR2 YYNGEE. The CDR3 DNA is TGTGCCAGCAGCGCTGCGCCTGTTGAGGAACGCCGCTACGGCTACACCTTC. Translating gives CASSAAPVEERRYGYTF.

This clone was observed once. The chain recombines TRBV21-1 with TRBJ1-2; the listed D gene, TRBD1, was not tested against the DNA. TRBV21-1 is marked as a pseudogene. The CDR3 length is 17 residues. The CDR3 DNA sequence: TGTGCCAGCAGCAAAGACTCAATGGAACAGACAGGCTATGGCTACACCTTC. Translated, it gives CASSKDSMEQTGYGYTF.

The chain is built from TRBV6-1 and TRBJ2-1; a possible D gene is TRBD1 (6 bases). CDR1 and CDR2 (germline): MNHNS, SASEGT. Trimming stripped 0 bases from V and 7 bases from J, with 13 bases between. The CDR3 contains 15 residues. In DNA, the CDR3 is TGTGCCAGCAGTGAAGCTCCCACAGGGTATAATGAGCAGTTCTTC. Amino acids: CASSEAPTGYNEQFF.

V usage is TRBV7-8 and J usage is TRBJ2-2, with a weak D call TRBD2 (7 bases). V dropped 5 bases and J dropped 1 base, with 17 bases sitting between them. From germline, CDR1 is SGHVS and CDR2 FQNEAQ. The CDR3 covers 17 residues. The CDR3 coding sequence is TGTGCCAGCAGCCCAGGGGCTAGCGGCCTGAACACCGGGGAGCTGTTTTTT. Residues: CASSPGASGLNTGELFF.

The chain links TRBV19 to TRBJ2-1; weak D call: TRBD2 (5 bases). Germline CDR1 reads LNHDA; CDR2 reads SQIVND (reference sequence). The CDR3 length is 12 residues. V was pared by 5 bases and J by 6 bases, with 8 bases between. CDR3 bases: TGTGCCAGTAGTCCGGGGTTCAATGAGCAGTTCTTC. Protein: CASSPGFNEQFF.

The chain joins TRBV4-3 to TRBJ2-1; 7 positions agree with TRBD2. V was pared by 0 bases and J by 4 bases, with 3 bases of the junction left unmatched. The germline V gene has CDR1 LGHNA and CDR2 YSLEER. There are 15 residues in the CDR3. CDR3: CASSQEASGYNEQFF. The DNA for the CDR3 is TGCGCCAGCAGCCAAGAAGCTAGCGGTTACAATGAGCAGTTCTTC.

The rearrangement uses TRBV2 and TRBJ2-7; TRBD1 agrees at 8 bases. CDR1 is SNHLY, CDR2 FYNNEI, per germline. V shed 4 bases and J 4 bases; nucleotides not matched to a gene: 0. CDR3 length: 12 amino acids. The CDR3 DNA reads TGTGCCAGCAGTGGGGACAGGTACGAGCAGTACTTC. Protein sequence: CASSGDRYEQYF.

V usage is TRBV5-6 and J usage is TRBJ1-4; 8 nucleotides line up with TRBD1. The V gene end was trimmed by 3 bases and the J gene end by 12 bases; junction bases not matched to a gene: 10. This CDR3 is built from 14 residues. CDR1 is SGHDT, CDR2 YYEEEE, per germline. In DNA, the CDR3 is TGTGCCAGCAGCTACCTCCCGGGACAGGTCCAACTGTTTTTT. It yields the protein CASSYLPGQVQLFF.

The gene calls are TRBV10-3 and TRBJ2-1; D possibly matches TRBD1 or TRBD2 (7 bases each). V was trimmed by 11 bases and J by 8 bases, leaving 19 bases between them. This CDR3 has 13 amino acids. Germline CDR1 and CDR2: ENHRY and SYGVKD. The CDR3 protein is CAYKSGDSDEQFF. The CDR3 DNA reads as TGTGCCTACAAGAGCGGGGACAGCGATGAGCAGTTCTTC.

V and J are TRBV4-3 and TRBJ2-2; 10 positions agree with TRBD2. The CDR3 spans 17 residues. Unmatched junction bases numbered 6, after V lost 0 bases and J lost 5 bases. Germline-derived CDR1 and CDR2 are LGHNA and YSLEER. CDR3 loop: CASSQDADSGRTGELFF. In DNA, the CDR3 is TGCGCCAGCAGCCAAGATGCAGATAGCGGGAGGACCGGGGAGCTGTTTTTT.

V and J are TRBV7-9 and TRBJ2-2, with D possibly TRBD1 on 5 matching bases. CDR3 length equals 17 residues. V was pared by 4 bases and J by 5 bases, with 20 bases between. Germline V gene lookup returns CDR1 SEHNR and CDR2 FQNEAQ (reference sequence). CDR3 protein: CASSYSLDRLPTGELFF. For the CDR3, the DNA is TGTGCCAGCAGCTACTCCCTCGACAGATTACCTACCGGGGAGCTGTTTTTT.

The chain joins TRBV9 to TRBJ2-7; 9 positions agree with TRBD2. The J segment lost 3 bases and the V segment lost 0 bases, leaving 4 bases of the junction unmatched. Looked up from germline, CDR1 is SGDLS and CDR2 is YYNGEE. The CDR3 has 15 amino acids. CDR3 region: CASSVEAGGRYEQYF. The CDR3 nucleotides read TGTGCCAGCAGCGTAGAAGCGGGGGGTCGCTACGAGCAGTACTTC.

The chain recombines TRBV5-1 with TRBJ1-5; TRBD1 matches 8 bases. The trim removed 4 bases at V and 7 bases at J, leaving 7 bases unmatched. Germline-derived CDR1 and CDR2 are SGHRS and YFSETQ. CDR3 length: 14 amino acids. CDR3 DNA sequence: TGCGCCAGCAGCCTGACAGGGGATGGGCAGCCCCAGCATTTT. Its protein is CASSLTGDGQPQHF. Based on the CDR3 plus reference TRBV5-1 and TRBJ1-5, the full variable domain is KAGVTQTPRYLIKTRGQQVTLSCSPISGHRSVSWYQQTPGQGLQFLFEYFSETQRNKGNFPGRFSGRQFSNSRSEMNVSTLELGDSALYLCASSLTGDGQPQHFGDGTRLSIL.

The chain links TRBV9 to TRBJ1-3; TRBD1 matches at 9 bases. With V trimmed by 2 bases and J by 3 bases, 3 bases remained unmatched. Per germline, CDR1 SGDLS and CDR2 YYNGEE. This CDR3 is 15 amino acids long. CDR3 coding DNA: TGTGCCAGCAGCGTGGGGACAGGGAATGGAAACACCATATATTTT. Translated, it gives CASSVGTGNGNTIYF.

The chain carries TRBV4-3 and TRBJ2-1, with TRBD2 as a possible D gene (6 bases). This CDR3 has 17 residues. V lost 1 base, J lost 2 bases, and 15 bases lay in between. Germline assignment: CDR1 LGHNA and CDR2 YSLEER. The CDR3 region has the DNA TGCGCCAGCAGCCAAGCATCGGCGGGACCCCCCTACAATGAGCAGTTCTTC. It encodes CASSQASAGPPYNEQFF.

The CDR3 region has the DNA TGTGCCAGCAGCCGCGACAGATCCTACGAGCAGTACTTC. It is translated as CASSRDRSYEQYF. The rearrangement joins TRBV7-6 to TRBJ2-7; TRBD1 might be the D (5 bases). The germline V gene encodes CDR1 SGHVS and CDR2 FNYEAQ. The CDR3 sequence is 13 residues long. Between the trimmed V and J ends, which lost 5 bases and 1 base, there was a span of 9 bases. The full variable domain, completed using reference TRBV7-6 and TRBJ2-7, is GAGVSQSPRYKVTKRGQDVALRCDPISGHVSLYWYRQALGQGPEFLTYFNYEAQQDKSGLPNDRFSAERPEGSISTLTIQRTEQRDSAMYRCASSRDRSYEQYFGPGTRLTVT.

CDR3 protein: CASRDVGRLTDTQYF. The CDR3 nucleotides are TGTGCCAGCAGGGACGTTGGGCGGCTCACAGATACGCAGTATTTT. The chain carries TRBV28 and TRBJ2-3; D is unclear. Germline V gene sequence: CDR1 MDHEN, CDR2 SYDVKM. CDR3 length: 15 residues. V was trimmed by 6 bases and J by 2 bases, leaving 15 bases between them.

For the CDR3, the DNA is TGTGCCAGCAGTTTACGGTTCCCGCCTGGCCAGTACTTC. As protein: CASSLRFPPGQYF. The genes are TRBV28 and TRBJ2-7; D remains unclear. The CDR3 runs to 13 residues. Trimming pared 2 bases from V and 10 bases from J, leaving 15 bases between. The germline gives CDR1 MDHEN, CDR2 SYDVKM.

The gene calls are TRBV6-1 and TRBJ1-2, with TRBD1 identical over 7 bases. The CDR3 is made up of 14 amino acids. V shed 5 bases and J 8 bases; nucleotides not matched to a gene: 11. Germline-derived CDR1 and CDR2 are MNHNS and SASEGT. The CDR3 sequence: CASSRHGTVGGYTF. The DNA for the CDR3 is TGTGCCAGCAGTAGACACGGGACAGTAGGCGGCTACACCTTC.

The rearrangement uses TRBV7-8 and TRBJ1-1; 7 bases match TRBD1. Germline V gene sequence: CDR1 SGHVS, CDR2 FQNEAQ. This CDR3 is built from 14 residues. After removal of 8 bases from V and 3 bases from J, the junction contained 9 bases not matched to a gene. CDR3 nucleotides: TGTGCCAGCTGCTCCCCTCAGGGGGACACTGAAGCTTTCTTT. Translation gives CASCSPQGDTEAFF.